This TCR beta chain was found in a study of blood T cell repertoires in COVID-19. This clone was detected once. Assay used: immunoSEQ multiplex PCR; TCRdb lists only in-frame clones, some missing. Of fewer than 20,000 clones in the sample, over 75% were seen once. The CDR3 sequence is 15 residues long. Looked up from germline, CDR1 is KGHDR and CDR2 is SFDVKD. V lost 1 base, J lost 5 bases, and 10 bases lay in between. Sequencing was carried out using peripheral blood. This TCR was sampled from a woman between 65 and 79 years old with active COVID-19. V usage is TRBV24-1 and J usage is TRBJ2-2; no firm D call. The CDR3 coding sequence is TGTGCCACCAGTGATTTCTTGTACGGGACCGGGGAGCTGTTTTTT. Translating it yields CATSDFLYGTGELFF.